These 5 T cell receptor beta chains came from one sample sequenced in a study of T cells expressing NK-cell markers. Following a re-call of the 5' RACE reads, TCRdb has one entry per CDR3 protein and lacks DNA. This sample contains 150,000 or so distinct CDR3 sequences. Sequenced: blood T cells: a sorted CD56 or NKG2C T cell subset, CD4+ or CD8+ T cells, or bulk PBMC T cells (not recorded which). The receptors originated from a woman aged 45 to 65 in good health.

The chain couples TRBV20-1 to TRBJ1-1; the TCRdb call, TRBD1, lacks DNA for checking. CDR3 length: 15 amino acids. CDR1 and CDR2 from the germline V gene are DFQATT and SNEGSKA (reference sequence). Here the CDR3 reads CSASRARRQDTEAFF.

The CDR3 region is CASSQDPPGAGETQYF. J is TRBJ2-5 and V is TRBV4-1; the D call from TCRdb, TRBD1, cannot be confirmed without DNA. The CDR3 has 16 amino acids. Germline V gene data show CDR1 as MGHRA and CDR2 as YSYEKL.

The chain's CDR3 is CASSDNFEAFF. The rearrangement joins TRBV16 to TRBJ1-1. The CDR3 is 11 amino acids. Germline values: CDR1 KGHSY, CDR2 FQNENV.

The chain carries TRBV20-1 and TRBJ1-1. Germline V gives CDR1 DFQATT, CDR2 SNEGSKA (reference sequence). The CDR3 is 14 residues long. The CDR3 loop is CSARDPSRNTEAFF.

The rearrangement links TRBV28 to TRBJ2-2; checking the TCRdb D call of TRBD2 is not possible without DNA. The V gene's germline CDR1 is MDHEN and CDR2 SYDVKM. CDR3 length: 16 amino acids. The CDR3 is CASLGTSGPNTGELFF.